The T cell receptor beta chain described here comes from a study of CD8+ T cells in alopecia areata. In the study overall: Tofacitinib administration persisted for 6 to 18 months, succeeded by 6 months off drug. Study results and limitations: Shared TCR sequences were less clear between patients than in mice, possibly partly from HLA diversity. Throughout tofacitinib, many expanded lesional clones continued to persist in scalp and blood.

The CDR3 covers 11 residues. CDR1 is SGHAT and CDR2 is FQNNGV in the germline V gene. V lost 0 bases and J 6 bases, leaving 0 bases between the germline ends. Noted treatment: oral pan-JAK inhibitor, 5-10 mg twice daily. About this clone: The antigen is unknown.

It was cDNA, reverse transcribed from extracted RNA, that served as the sequencing template. Measured with immunoSEQ multiplex PCR; TCRdb has only the in-frame clones, and not every one. The repertoire holds 200,000 to 250,000 clones, with over 60% as singletons. This receptor was taken from a human donor with alopecia areata. Sample: CD4+ T cells sorted from blood, taken around week 44, from a patient treated with tofacitinib. V is TRBV11-2 and J is TRBJ2-1; D is unclear. The CDR3 DNA reads TGTGCCAGCAGCTTAGACAATGAGCAGTTCTTC. As protein: CASSLDNEQFF.